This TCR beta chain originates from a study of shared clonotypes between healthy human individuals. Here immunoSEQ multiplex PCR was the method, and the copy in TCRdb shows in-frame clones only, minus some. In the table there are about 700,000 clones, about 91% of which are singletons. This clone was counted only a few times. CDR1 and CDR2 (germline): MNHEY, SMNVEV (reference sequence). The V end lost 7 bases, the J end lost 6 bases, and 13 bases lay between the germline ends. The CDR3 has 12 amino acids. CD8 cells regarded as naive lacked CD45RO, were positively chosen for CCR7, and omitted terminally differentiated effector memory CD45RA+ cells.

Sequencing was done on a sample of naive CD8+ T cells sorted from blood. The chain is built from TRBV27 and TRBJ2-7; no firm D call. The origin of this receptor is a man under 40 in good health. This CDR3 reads CASNNLGREQYF. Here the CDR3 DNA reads TGTGCCAGCAATAACCTTGGTCGCGAGCAGTACTTC.